Listed here is a single TCR beta chain. Germline CDR1 and CDR2: LNHDA and SQIVND (reference sequence). Trimming at V came to 5 bases and at J to 2 bases, leaving 6 bases not matched to a gene. CDR3 length: 14 residues. Assay: immunoSEQ multiplex PCR; the TCRdb copy retains only in-frame clones and omits some. The sample lists about 470,000 clones; 90% were seen once. This entry belongs to a study of Ad26.COV2.S vaccination and SARS-CoV-2 variants. The overall study: The vaccine Ad26.COV2.S was put into the muscle once, or twice with 56 days between.

Treatment meaning: some 20 received Ad26.COV2.S at low or high dose, single or two shots; 5 received placebo; per-sample allocation not given. Vaccine and placebo recipients were sampled on day 63 after the first injection. Within Boston, the person who donated was an adult of 18-55 years. Participants' vaccine, an Ad26 vector, delivered Wuhan-strain SARS-CoV-2 spike. This specimen consisted of peripheral blood, obtained in a trial of Ad26.COV2.S vaccine versus placebo. The chain is built from TRBV19 and TRBJ2-7; TRBD1 agrees at 7 bases. This TCR was sampled from a person aged 18-65 years who received the Ad26.COV2.S COVID-19 vaccine or a placebo. In nucleotides, the CDR3 is TGTGCCAGTAGTTTCCGGGACAGAACCTACGAGCAGTACTTC. As protein: CASSFRDRTYEQYF. Full variable domain (remainder filled in from reference TRBV19 and TRBJ2-7): DGGITQSPKYLFRKEGQNVTLSCEQNLNHDAMYWYRQDPGQGLRLIYYSQIVNDFQKGDIAEGYSVSREKKESFPLTVTSAQKNPTAFYLCASSFRDRTYEQYFGPGTRLTVT.